Listed below are T cell receptor beta chains from one sample, sequenced in a study of blood T cell repertoires in COVID-19. Sequenced by immunoSEQ multiplex PCR; TCRdb stores in-frame clones only, minus some. The sample holds roughly 250,000 clones, 80% to 85% seen once. The sample comprised peripheral blood. The receptors derive from a woman aged 55-70 years with active or convalescent COVID-19. The CDR3 runs from the conserved cysteine through the conserved F or W. The order of the fields is clone size, D gene, V gene, J gene, CDR3 protein, CDR3 DNA. D genes are given only for firm matches. Clone size appears in some rows only: once, few, many, or a class for an expanded clone.

NA	NA	TRBV4-1	TRBJ1-2	CASSQEGTGTGYTF	TGCGCCAGCAGCCAAGAGGGCACAGGGACAGGCTACACCTTC
many	TRBD1	TRBV2	TRBJ1-2	CASSPPGQGDGYTF	TGTGCCAGCAGTCCCCCGGGACAGGGTGATGGCTACACCTTC
NA	TRBD1	TRBV6-2/TRBV6-3	TRBJ1-6	CASSYSRGIGTAVTSPLHF	TGTGCCAGCAGTTACTCGCGAGGGATCGGGACAGCCGTCACTTCACCCCTCCACTTT
NA	TRBD2	TRBV4-2	TRBJ2-3	CASSQAGSGDPSTDTQYF	TGTGCCAGCAGCCAAGCTGGTAGCGGGGACCCTAGCACAGATACGCAGTATTTT
NA	TRBD1	TRBV30	TRBJ1-3	CATSGTGAFFSGNTIYF	TGTGCCACCTCCGGGACAGGGGCTTTCTTCTCTGGAAACACCATATATTTT
NA	NA	TRBV3-1/TRBV3-2	TRBJ2-7	CASSQRGQSSYEQYF	TGTGCCAGCAGCCAAAGAGGACAGAGCTCCTACGAGCAGTACTTC
NA	NA	TRBV12-3/TRBV12-4	TRBJ1-2	CATREGTYGYTF	TGTGCCACCAGGGAGGGGACCTATGGCTACACCTTC
NA	TRBD1	TRBV19	TRBJ1-1	CASSIRGQANTEAFF	TGTGCCAGTAGTATCAGGGGACAGGCGAACACTGAAGCTTTCTTT
NA	TRBD1	TRBV18	TRBJ1-1	CASSPDRTNTEAFF	TGTGCCAGCTCACCGGACAGGACGAACACTGAAGCTTTCTTT
once	NA	TRBV7-2	TRBJ1-4	CASSLGAGNEKLFF	TGTGCCAGCAGCTTGGGGGCCGGTAATGAAAAACTGTTTTTT
NA	NA	TRBV5-4	TRBJ1-1	CASSLEGSLEAFF	TGTGCCAGCAGCTTGGAAGGGAGCCTTGAAGCTTTCTTT
NA	TRBD2	TRBV7-2	TRBJ2-7	CASSLVAGGSEQYF	TGTGCCAGCAGCTTAGTAGCGGGGGGGTCCGAGCAGTACTTC
NA	NA	TRBV7-3	TRBJ2-1	CASSPSGGPFNEQFF	TGTGCCAGCAGCCCCTCAGGGGGGCCTTTCAATGAGCAGTTCTTC
few	NA	TRBV11-2	TRBJ2-7	CASSLGARPYEQYF	TGTGCCAGCAGCTTAGGGGCCCGTCCCTACGAGCAGTACTTC
few	NA	TRBV11-2	TRBJ2-1	CASNGGLSSYNEQFF	TGTGCCAGCAACGGGGGGCTGAGCTCCTACAATGAGCAGTTCTTC
NA	TRBD1	TRBV14	TRBJ1-1	CASSLDRGLTEAFF	TGTGCCAGCAGCCTCGACAGGGGTCTCACTGAAGCTTTCTTT
NA	NA	TRBV4-2	TRBJ2-2	CASSQVDRNTGELFF	TGTGCCAGCAGCCAAGTAGACAGGAACACCGGGGAGCTGTTTTTT
many	TRBD2	TRBV3-1/TRBV3-2	TRBJ2-7	CASSQIPRGGGSEQYF	TGTGCCAGCAGCCAAATCCCGCGGGGGGGAGGTTCCGAGCAGTACTTC
few	TRBD1	TRBV29-1	TRBJ1-4	CSVGSRGAINEKLFF	TGCAGCGTTGGCTCCAGGGGGGCGATAAATGAAAAACTGTTTTTT
few	NA	TRBV9	TRBJ1-2	CASSPGGGIYGYTF	TGTGCCAGCAGCCCCGGTGGGGGGATCTATGGCTACACCTTC
NA	TRBD1	TRBV14	TRBJ1-1	CASGRQGVGAEAFF	TGTGCCAGCGGACGACAGGGGGTTGGGGCTGAAGCTTTCTTT
NA	TRBD2	TRBV11-3	TRBJ2-2	CASSLAALAGDTGELFF	TGTGCCAGCAGCTTAGCAGCACTAGCGGGGGACACCGGGGAGCTGTTTTTT
NA	TRBD1	TRBV7-9	TRBJ1-6	CASSLADRGPPLHF	TGTGCCAGCAGCTTAGCGGACAGGGGCCCACCCCTCCACTTT
NA	TRBD1	TRBV5-6	TRBJ2-7	CASSLGRPGTGGKAYEQYF	TGTGCCAGCAGCTTGGGACGTCCCGGGACAGGGGGAAAAGCCTACGAGCAGTACTTC
NA	TRBD2	TRBV5-1	TRBJ2-2	CASSPRAGGRTGELFF	TGCGCCAGCAGCCCCCGGGCGGGGGGCCGCACCGGGGAGCTGTTTTTT
once	NA	TRBV19	TRBJ1-1	CASSISGIVRQNTEAFF	TGTGCCAGTAGTATAAGCGGGATAGTCCGTCAGAACACTGAAGCTTTCTTT
NA	NA	TRBV12-5	TRBJ1-5	CASGSGQGNQPQHF	TGTGCTAGTGGGTCTGGCCAGGGCAATCAGCCCCAGCATTTT
NA	NA	TRBV19	TRBJ1-6	CASSIDSRAHQLPLHF	TGTGCCAGTAGTATAGATTCCAGGGCCCACCAATTACCCCTCCACTTT
NA	TRBD1	TRBV5-1	TRBJ2-3	CASSSPDRGADTQYF	TGCGCCAGCAGCTCCCCGGACAGGGGGGCAGATACGCAGTATTTT
NA	NA	TRBV24-1	TRBJ2-2	CATSDFSRGEDTGELFF	TGTGCCACCAGTGATTTTAGCAGGGGGGAGGACACCGGGGAGCTGTTTTTT
NA	NA	TRBV7-9	TRBJ1-1	CASSSVMNTEAFF	TGTGCCAGCAGCTCCGTAATGAACACTGAAGCTTTCTTT
once	TRBD2	TRBV4-2	TRBJ2-2	CASSQAGRPSGPGELFF	TGTGCCAGCAGCCAAGCCGGGCGGCCTAGCGGGCCCGGGGAGCTGTTTTTT
NA	TRBD1	TRBV19	TRBJ1-2	CASKRPGDRGILYYGYTF	TGTGCCAGTAAAAGGCCCGGGGACAGGGGAATCTTGTACTATGGCTACACCTTC
NA	NA	TRBV6-5	TRBJ1-5	CASSRDRLGNQPQHF	TGTGCCAGCAGTCGCGACAGGTTAGGCAATCAGCCCCAGCATTTT
once	NA	TRBV18	TRBJ1-2	CASSPPGAAYNYGYTF	TGTGCCAGCTCACCACCGGGGGCGGCGTATAACTATGGCTACACCTTC
NA	NA	TRBV6-5	TRBJ2-7	CASSYSTRATYEQYF	TGTGCCAGCAGTTACTCGACCAGGGCGACTTACGAGCAGTACTTC
NA	NA	TRBV28	TRBJ2-5	CASSLETQYF	TGTGCCAGCAGCTTAGAGACCCAGTACTTC
NA	NA	TRBV5-4	TRBJ1-2	CASSLAGVYFDYGYTF	TGTGCCAGCAGCCTGGCAGGGGTCTACTTTGACTATGGCTACACCTTC
once	TRBD2	TRBV6-2/TRBV6-3	TRBJ2-7	CASSRGGRPYEQYF	TGTGCCAGCAGTCGGGGGGGCCGTCCCTACGAGCAGTACTTC
once	TRBD1	TRBV6-5	TRBJ1-5	CASRTGGFNQPQHF	TGTGCCAGCAGGACAGGGGGCTTCAATCAGCCCCAGCATTTT
NA	NA	TRBV5-1	TRBJ2-6	CASRSQAGISGANVLTF	TGCGCCAGCAGATCTCAGGCAGGGATATCTGGGGCCAACGTCCTGACTTTC
NA	TRBD1	TRBV6-5	TRBJ2-7	CASSYHRGPPDEQYF	TGTGCCAGCAGTTACCACAGGGGCCCGCCCGACGAGCAGTACTTC
NA	NA	TRBV18	TRBJ1-1	CASSPYVAANTEAFF	TGTGCCAGCTCACCCTATGTAGCAGCGAACACTGAAGCTTTCTTT
NA	TRBD1	TRBV19	TRBJ1-2	CASTPTGGNGYTF	TGTGCCAGTACACCGACAGGGGGAAATGGCTACACCTTC
once	NA	TRBV6-5	TRBJ1-5	CASRRGLGQPQHF	TGTGCCAGCAGAAGGGGTTTGGGGCAGCCCCAGCATTTT
NA	NA	TRBV6-5	TRBJ1-5	CASSYGPAHQPQHF	TGTGCCAGCAGTTACGGGCCAGCTCATCAGCCCCAGCATTTT
NA	NA	TRBV30	TRBJ2-7	CAWSVLEYEQYF	TGTGCCTGGAGTGTACTGGAGTACGAGCAGTACTTC
NA	NA	TRBV5-6	TRBJ1-2	CASSPGQHYGYTF	TGTGCCAGCAGCCCCGGACAGCACTATGGCTACACCTTC
NA	NA	TRBV5-4	TRBJ1-6	CASSDSQHSSYNSPLHF	TGTGCCAGCAGCGATTCACAGCATAGCTCCTATAATTCACCCCTCCACTTT
NA	NA	TRBV5-6	TRBJ1-2	CASSLARAFGYTF	TGTGCCAGCAGCTTGGCCAGGGCCTTTGGCTACACCTTC
NA	TRBD1	TRBV7-9	TRBJ2-6	CASSFLGQGARGANVLTF	TGTGCCAGCAGCTTTCTCGGACAGGGAGCGCGAGGGGCCAACGTCCTGACTTTC
NA	TRBD1	TRBV7-8	TRBJ2-1	CAASRDRGHSEQFF	TGTGCCGCCAGCCGGGACAGGGGGCATAGTGAGCAGTTCTTC